Listed below are T cell receptor beta chains from one sample, sequenced in a study of molecular identifiers for immune sequencing clone quantification. TCRdb used MiXCR to reprocess the PCR reads, holding one entry per CDR3 protein. The table lists about 640,000 distinct CDR3 sequences, roughly 21% of them singletons, with under 0.95% in the top ten. The sample comprised naive CD8+ T cells from blood, with Jurkat cell RNA spiked in. The receptors derive from a human donor in good health. Some libraries in this study had Jurkat cell RNA spiked in. Each CDR3 is given with its conserved first and last residue. Each record gives: V gene, D gene, clone size, J gene, CDR3 DNA, CDR3 protein. D genes are given only for firm matches. Clone size is shown for a subset of rows, as once, few, many or a class of expanded clone.

TRBV27	TRBD2	many	TRBJ2-3	TGTGCCAGCAGACTCGGACTAGCTGTCACAGATACGCAGTATTTT	CASRLGLAVTDTQYF
TRBV11-2	-	-	TRBJ2-2	TGTGCCAGCAACAGGCAGAGGTGGGGTTCGAACACCGGGGAGCTGTTTTTT	CASNRQRWGSNTGELFF
TRBV15	-	-	TRBJ2-5	TGTGCCACCAGCAGAGAAGTTCCGGGAGAGACCCAGTACTTC	CATSREVPGETQYF
TRBV4-1	TRBD2	many	TRBJ2-1	TGCGCCAGCAGCCAAGTAGCGGGGGGAAACAATGAGCAGTTCTTC	CASSQVAGGNNEQFF
TRBV27	-	many	TRBJ1-1	TGTGCCAGCGGGTCCGAAGGGGGAGGCACTGAAGCTTTCTTT	CASGSEGGGTEAFF
TRBV27	-	many	TRBJ1-1	TGTGCCAGCAGTCCCCGGCCGCTCGCTGAAGCTTTCTTT	CASSPRPLAEAFF
TRBV3-1	-	many	TRBJ2-2	TGTGCCAGCAGCTCAAAAGACAGAGCCGGGGAGCTGTTTTTT	CASSSKDRAGELFF
TRBV9	-	many	TRBJ2-7	TGTGCCAGCAGCGGCGGTCCAAGCCTCTACGAGCAGTACTTC	CASSGGPSLYEQYF
TRBV5-6	TRBD1	many	TRBJ1-4	TGTGCCAGCAGCTGGATGACAGGGAACGAAAAACTGTTTTTT	CASSWMTGNEKLFF
TRBV10-3	-	-	TRBJ2-7	TGTGCCATCACCGACGGGGGAGAGCAGTACTTC	CAITDGGEQYF
TRBV29-1	-	many	TRBJ1-2	TGCAGCGCGATCCAAATGGGGGCGATCTATGGCTACACCTTC	CSAIQMGAIYGYTF
TRBV29-1	-	many	TRBJ2-3	TGCAGCGGAAGTTACACAGATACGCAGTATTTT	CSGSYTDTQYF